The 27 T cell receptor beta chains reported below all come from one sample, sequenced in a study of CD8+ T cells in alopecia areata. Treatment given: oral pan-JAK inhibitor, 5-10 mg twice daily. cDNA prepared by RNA extraction and subsequent reverse transcription served as the template for sequencing. Here immunoSEQ multiplex PCR was the method, and the copy in TCRdb shows in-frame clones only, minus some. The sample shows about 260,000 clones, approximately 60% of them seen only once. Sample: CD4+ T cells sorted from blood, taken at week 52, from a patient treated with tofacitinib. All receptors come from a human donor with alopecia areata.

The gene calls are TRBV29-1 and TRBJ2-5; D is unresolved. The CDR3 is 14 amino acids. V was clipped by 1 base and J by 4 bases, with 13 bases between them. CDR1 and CDR2 from the germline V gene are SQVTM and ANQGSEA. Here the CDR3 DNA reads TGCAGCGTTGAAGGAGTTAGGGTTAGAGAGACCCAGTACTTC. As protein: CSVEGVRVRETQYF.

This clone came up many times. The gene calls are TRBV4-2 and TRBJ2-2; D perhaps matches TRBD2 (6 bases). Germline-derived CDR1 and CDR2 are LGHNA and YNFKEQ. CDR3 length equals 16 residues. V lost 1 base to trimming and J lost 2 bases, with 11 bases between them. This CDR3 reads CASSQAGGDNTGELFF. In DNA form, the CDR3 reads TGTGCCAGCAGCCAAGCCGGGGGAGATAACACCGGGGAGCTGTTTTTT.

The rearrangement links TRBV30 to TRBJ2-1; 12 bases match TRBD1. Germline CDR1 GTSNPN, CDR2 SVGIG (reference sequence). V shed 8 bases, J shed 5 bases, and the junction held 7 bases outside the gene matches. This CDR3 contains 14 residues. CDR3 residues: CAGRGQGANNEQFF. CDR3 nucleotide sequence: TGTGCCGGAAGGGGACAGGGGGCTAACAATGAGCAGTTCTTC.

This clone was seen more than once but under ten times. The chain employs TRBV11-1 and TRBJ2-2; either TRBD1 or TRBD2 may supply D (5 bases each). CDR3 length: 16 amino acids. Germline V gives CDR1 SGHAT, CDR2 FQDESV (reference sequence). Trimming took off 3 bases at V and 5 bases at J, with 16 bases between the two ends. As DNA, the CDR3 is TGTGCCAGCAGCTTTGGGGACGAAAGGGATACCGGGGAGCTGTTTTTT. The encoded protein is CASSFGDERDTGELFF.

A single count supports this clone. The chain employs TRBV5-4 and TRBJ2-5, with D unclear. The germline V gene encodes CDR1 SGHNT and CDR2 YYREEE (reference sequence). Trimming took off 5 bases at V and 4 bases at J, with 15 bases between the two ends. CDR3 size: 14 residues. In nucleotides, the CDR3 is TGTGCCAGCAGTCCAAGGACCACTCCAGAGACCCAGTACTTC. Translating it yields CASSPRTTPETQYF.

The rearrangement uses TRBV6-6 and TRBJ2-7, with TRBD2 matching over 8 bases. CDR3 size: 13 residues. Germline V lookup: CDR1 MNHNY, CDR2 SVGAGI (reference sequence). V lost 5 bases, J lost 6 bases, and 6 bases stayed unmatched. CDR3 in amino acids: CASSPGRAGEQYF. The DNA of the CDR3 is TGTGCCAGCAGTCCCGGGAGGGCCGGCGAGCAGTACTTC.

V usage is TRBV27 and J usage is TRBJ2-2; D gene uncertain. Between the trimmed V and J ends, which lost 3 bases and 0 bases, there was a span of 11 bases. The CDR3 is 16 residues long. Germline-derived CDR1 and CDR2 are MNHEY and SMNVEV (reference sequence). CDR3 in DNA: TGTGCCAGCAGTTTGGAGACTGCCACGAACACCGGGGAGCTGTTTTTT. This encodes CASSLETATNTGELFF.

The CDR3 is CASRFEGGETQYF. Here the CDR3 DNA reads TGCGCCAGCAGGTTCGAGGGGGGAGAGACCCAGTACTTC. The rearrangement uses TRBV5-1 and TRBJ2-5, with D perhaps given as TRBD1 or TRBD2 (6 bases each). The CDR3 totals 13 residues. CDR1 is SGHRS and CDR2 is YFSETQ in the germline V gene. Trimming pared 5 bases from V and 4 bases from J, leaving 12 bases between.

CDR3 loop: CSVAASSGAETQYF. For the CDR3, the DNA is TGCAGCGTTGCTGCGTCTAGCGGGGCGGAGACCCAGTACTTC. The rearrangement joins TRBV29-1 to TRBJ2-5; 9 bases fit TRBD2. J gave up 5 bases and V 4 bases, and 8 bases lay outside the gene matches. From germline, CDR1 is SQVTM and CDR2 ANQGSEA. The CDR3 loop spans 14 amino acids.

This clone appeared once. The J gene is TRBJ2-1, the V gene TRBV6-1; 10 nucleotides align to TRBD2. The CDR3 runs 16 residues. The V gene's germline CDR1 is MNHNS and CDR2 SASEGT. V lost 3 bases, J lost 4 bases, and 6 bases stayed unmatched. The CDR3 sequence is CASSDFTSGEYNEQFF. The CDR3 nucleotides are TGTGCCAGCAGTGATTTTACTAGCGGGGAGTACAATGAGCAGTTCTTC.

A few counts support this clone. V is TRBV6-5 and J is TRBJ2-4, with TRBD1 matching over 8 bases. The CDR3 runs 15 residues. Germline trimming cut 2 bases from V and 4 bases from J; bases unmatched to any gene: 4. Germline V gene data show CDR1 as MNHEY and CDR2 as SVGAGI. CDR3 region: CASSYGRTGKNIQYF. Here the CDR3 DNA reads TGTGCCAGCAGTTACGGTCGGACAGGGAAAAACATTCAGTACTTC.

A single count supports this clone. V usage is TRBV29-1 and J usage is TRBJ2-2, with a tentative D call TRBD1 (6 bases). Looked up from germline, CDR1 is SQVTM and CDR2 is ANQGSEA. Trimming pared 4 bases from V and 3 bases from J, leaving 12 bases between. This CDR3 has 14 amino acids. CDR3 sequence (DNA): TGCAGCGTTGGGCCAGGGGATGACACCGGGGAGCTGTTTTTT. It yields the protein CSVGPGDDTGELFF.

The rearrangement links TRBV7-9 to TRBJ1-5; D ambiguous. From germline, CDR1 is SEHNR and CDR2 FQNEAQ (reference sequence). The CDR3 runs 13 residues. Trimming pared 1 base from V and 7 bases from J, leaving 8 bases between. Written as DNA, the CDR3 is TGTGCCAGCAGCTTAGGAGAGGACCAGCCCCAGCATTTT. Translating it yields CASSLGEDQPQHF.

V gene TRBV7-9 combines with J gene TRBJ1-1, with D perhaps TRBD1 (5 bases). The V gene lost 2 bases and the J gene lost 1 base, with 11 bases spanning the gap. The CDR3 is 15 residues long. The germline V gene has CDR1 SEHNR and CDR2 FQNEAQ (reference sequence). CDR3 bases: TGTGCCAGCAGCTTACCGGGACGCCGGAACACTGAAGCTTTCTTT. This translates into CASSLPGRRNTEAFF. Combining the CDR3 with reference TRBV7-9 and TRBJ1-1 gives the whole variable domain DTGVSQNPRHKITKRGQNVTFRCDPISEHNRLYWYRQTLGQGPEFLTYFQNEAQLEKSRLLSDRFSAERPKGSFSTLEIQRTEQGDSAMYLCASSLPGRRNTEAFFGQGTRLTVV.

CDR3 sequence reads: CASSLHRGETQYF. CDR3 nucleotide sequence: TGCGCCAGCAGCCTCCACAGGGGAGAGACCCAGTACTTC. The chain couples TRBV5-1 to TRBJ2-5; TRBD1 aligns across 7 bases. Germline V lookup: CDR1 SGHRS, CDR2 YFSETQ. The J segment lost 4 bases and the V segment lost 4 bases, leaving 4 bases of the junction unmatched. This CDR3 spans 13 amino acids.

The chain carries TRBV7-9 and TRBJ2-5; a possible D gene is TRBD2 (5 bases). CDR3 length equals 15 residues. Between the trimmed V and J ends, which lost 1 base and 1 base, there was a span of 10 bases. Germline CDR1 is SEHNR and CDR2 is FQNEAQ (reference sequence). CDR3: CASSLGRGSQETQYF. For the CDR3, the DNA is TGTGCCAGCAGCTTAGGGCGAGGGTCCCAAGAGACCCAGTACTTC.

The CDR3 coding sequence is TGCAGCGTTGTATATACAGGGGGTGGCTACACCTTC. Translation: CSVVYTGGGYTF. The chain is built from TRBV29-1 and TRBJ1-2; 8 bases are shared with TRBD1. J was trimmed by 7 bases and V by 4 bases; bases with no gene match: 5. CDR1 is SQVTM, CDR2 ANQGSEA, per germline. The CDR3 totals 12 residues.

This clone was observed once. The rearrangement links TRBV15 to TRBJ2-7; TRBD2 matches 7 bases. V lost 2 bases and J lost 3; bases outside the gene matches: 10. This CDR3 spans 16 amino acids. CDR1 is LNHNV, CDR2 YYDKDF, per germline (reference sequence). Here the CDR3 DNA reads TGTGCCACCAGCAGACAGGTGGGGGGGTCGGGCTACGAGCAGTACTTC. As protein: CATSRQVGGSGYEQYF. Filled out from reference TRBV15 and TRBJ2-7, the complete variable domain reads DAMVIQNPRYQVTQFGKPVTLSCSQTLNHNVMYWYQQKSSQAPKLLFHYYDKDFNNEADTPDNFQSRRPNTSFCFLDIRSPGLGDTAMYLCATSRQVGGSGYEQYFGPGTRLTVT.

The count of this clone is one. This sequence joins TRBV9 and TRBJ1-6; the D gene is possibly TRBD1 (5 bases). CDR3 length equals 14 residues. Between the trimmed V and J ends, which lost 0 bases and 7 bases, there was a span of 8 bases. Germline V gene data show CDR1 as SGDLS and CDR2 as YYNGEE. CDR3 residues: CASSVGQRNSPLHF. The CDR3 nucleotides are TGTGCCAGCAGCGTAGGACAGAGGAATTCACCCCTCCACTTT.

The chain uses TRBV30 and TRBJ1-1; a possible D gene is TRBD1 (6 bases). The CDR3 extends over 15 amino acids. Germline V gene data show CDR1 as GTSNPN and CDR2 as SVGIG (reference sequence). Between the trimmed V and J ends, which lost 3 bases and 1 base, there was a span of 15 bases. Written as DNA, the CDR3 is TGTGCCTGGAGCTACTCGGGACACACGAACACTGAAGCTTTCTTT. This encodes CAWSYSGHTNTEAFF.

In this sample, this clone turned up once. Other DNA variants within this sample encode the same CDR3. The rearrangement joins TRBV30 to TRBJ1-6; 8 positions agree with TRBD1. V lost 0 bases, J lost 7 bases, and 2 bases stayed unmatched. The CDR3 contains 14 residues. Germline V lookup: CDR1 GTSNPN, CDR2 SVGIG (reference sequence). Here the CDR3 DNA reads TGTGCCTGGAGTGTAGGGACAGGCAATTCACCCCTCCACTTT. It encodes CAWSVGTGNSPLHF.

This clone has a single count. The chain is built from TRBV30 and TRBJ2-2; D unclear. V was shortened by 4 bases and J by 4 bases, with 10 bases between the two germline ends. The CDR3 sequence is 13 residues long. Germline V gene sequence: CDR1 GTSNPN, CDR2 SVGIG (reference sequence). In DNA, the CDR3 is TGTGCCTGGAAACGAGAAGGCACCGGGGAGCTGTTTTTT. Amino acids: CAWKREGTGELFF.

V gene TRBV29-1 combines with J gene TRBJ2-1; D not certain. Germline loops: CDR1 SQVTM, CDR2 ANQGSEA. The CDR3 covers 14 residues. With 7 bases removed from V and 3 bases from J, the gap between germline ends came to 16 bases. As DNA, the CDR3 is TGCAGCGGCCCCGGACCTAAAGGCTACAATGAGCAGTTCTTC. The encoded protein is CSGPGPKGYNEQFF.

V usage is TRBV30 and J usage is TRBJ1-5, with unresolved D. Germline loops: CDR1 GTSNPN, CDR2 SVGIG (reference sequence). Trimming shortened V by 2 bases and J by 3 bases, and 11 bases separated the two germline ends. The CDR3 has 14 amino acids. The CDR3: CAWSPKIANQPQHF. CDR3 nucleotides: TGTGCCTGGAGTCCTAAGATTGCCAATCAGCCCCAGCATTTT.

In this sample, this clone turned up a few times. The rearrangement joins TRBV7-2 to TRBJ2-7; no clear D. Germline V gives CDR1 SGHTA, CDR2 FQGNSA. V shed 4 bases and J shed 2 bases, with 9 bases lying between them. The CDR3 consists of 13 residues. For the CDR3, the DNA is TGTGCCAGCAGCTCTCGGGTAGCCTACGAGCAGTACTTC. It codes for CASSSRVAYEQYF.

The V call is TRBV4-1, the J call TRBJ2-7; a possible D gene is TRBD1 (6 bases). The V end was cut by 1 base, the J end by 6 bases, with 10 bases between. The CDR3 has 13 residues. Germline CDR1 reads MGHRA; CDR2 reads YSYEKL. Written as DNA, the CDR3 is TGCGCCAGCAGCCAAGCGTTCAGGGGCGAGCAGTACTTC. Residues: CASSQAFRGEQYF.

A few counts support this clone. The CDR3 sequence: CASSGGRGNQPQHF. Written as DNA, the CDR3 is TGTGCCAGCAGTGGCGGCAGGGGCAATCAGCCCCAGCATTTT. This chain connects TRBV2 to TRBJ1-5, with D possibly being TRBD1 (5 bases). Germline values: CDR1 SNHLY, CDR2 FYNNEI. This CDR3 has 14 residues. V lost 4 bases and J 2 bases, leaving 9 bases between the germline ends.